What follows are 5 T cell receptor beta chains derived from one specimen sequenced in a study of blood T cell repertoires in COVID-19. Sequencing was performed with immunoSEQ multiplex PCR; in TCRdb, only in-frame clones are kept and a portion is missing. The table lists 200,000 to 250,000 clones, 85% to 90% of them singletons, with approximately 2.6% in the top ten. The sequenced material came from peripheral blood. Receptor source: a man aged 25 to 45 with COVID-19, enrolled during active disease.

The rearrangement links TRBV19 to TRBJ2-1; D might be TRBD1 (5 bases). The CDR3 is 19 residues long. From germline, CDR1 is LNHDA and CDR2 SQIVND (reference sequence). V dropped 0 bases and J dropped 1 base, with 19 bases sitting between them. The CDR3 nucleotides read TGTGCCAGTAGTATAGAGGGAAGGGTCAGGGCCCCATCCTACAATGAGCAGTTCTTC. This codes for CASSIEGRVRAPSYNEQFF.

The V and J genes are TRBV28 and TRBJ1-2; TRBD1 aligns across 7 bases. Germline loops: CDR1 MDHEN, CDR2 SYDVKM. The trim removed 2 bases at V and 10 bases at J, leaving 10 bases unmatched. CDR3 length: 14 amino acids. DNA of the CDR3: TGTGCCAGCAGTTTACACGTGCAAGGGGGCGTCTACACCTTC. As protein: CASSLHVQGGVYTF.

The CDR3 region is CASSYRGVGNTEAFF. CDR3 nucleotides: TGTGCCAGCAGTTACCGGGGGGTCGGGAACACTGAAGCTTTCTTT. The V gene is TRBV6-2 or TRBV6-3, the J gene TRBJ1-1, with D tentatively TRBD1 (5 bases). V lost 2 bases and J 1 base, leaving 11 bases between the germline ends. The CDR3 is 15 residues long. Germline lookup yields CDR1 MNHEY and CDR2 SVGEGT.

This rearrangement joins TRBV10-3 to TRBJ2-7; 7 nucleotides line up with TRBD2. Germline CDR1 and CDR2: ENHRY and SYGVKD. There are 13 residues in the CDR3. V shed 5 bases, J shed 4 bases, and the junction held 5 bases outside the gene matches. The CDR3 bases are TGTGCCATCAGTAGCGGGGAAGAATACGAGCAGTACTTC. Translation: CAISSGEEYEQYF.

This rearrangement joins TRBV11-2 to TRBJ2-2; TRBD1 aligns across 12 bases. This CDR3 has 19 residues. Trimming cost V 6 bases and J 4 bases; bases outside gene matches: 15. Germline V gene lookup returns CDR1 SGHAT and CDR2 FQNNGV. CDR3 sequence: CASRAGTGGRLDSTGELFF. The CDR3 DNA follows: TGTGCCAGCAGGGCCGGGACAGGGGGCCGTCTAGATAGCACCGGGGAGCTGTTTTTT.